The sequence of this T cell receptor (beta chain) was determined in a study of T cells after yellow fever vaccination. As for the study in general: SMART-Seq v4 Ultra Low Input prepared libraries from low-cell fractions. Study observations and caveats: Across the CD4 and CD8 compartments, a small share of clonotypes was present in both.

The CDR3 totals 18 residues. The ends were cut back, 7 bases at V and 0 bases at J, with 23 bases in the middle. Germline V gene sequence: CDR1 SNHLY, CDR2 FYNNEI. A note on this clonotype: The antigen remains unidentified.

A universal primer site and UMIs were added as TCR cDNA was made by 5'RACE template switching. TCRdb called the 5' RACE reads again in MiXCR, with one record for every CDR3 protein. The sample consists of about 160,000 distinct CDR3 sequences, 6% to 7.5% of them appearing once. The chain combines TRBV2 with TRBJ2-3; a weak D match, TRBD2 (5 bases). Sequenced here: CD4+ T cells sorted from PBMCs, sampled 5 to 6 days after the first yellow fever vaccination. The origin of this receptor is a man aged 18-30 years who received the YFV17D yellow fever vaccine. The CDR3 nucleotides are TGTGCCAGCATCCCCAGCGAGGGAGTCCATTCTAGCACAGATACGCAGTATTTT. Protein product: CASIPSEGVHSSTDTQYF.